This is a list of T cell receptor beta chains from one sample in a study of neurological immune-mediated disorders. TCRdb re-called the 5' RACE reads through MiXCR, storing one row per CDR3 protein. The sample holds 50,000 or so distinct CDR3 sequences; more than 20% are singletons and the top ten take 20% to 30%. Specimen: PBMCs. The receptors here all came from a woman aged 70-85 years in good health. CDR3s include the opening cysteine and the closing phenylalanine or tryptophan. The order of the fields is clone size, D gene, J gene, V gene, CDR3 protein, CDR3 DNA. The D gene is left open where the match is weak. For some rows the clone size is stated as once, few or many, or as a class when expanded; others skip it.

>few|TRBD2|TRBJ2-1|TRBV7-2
CASSLARGGGGIYEQFF
TGTGCCAGCAGCTTAGCGCGTGGCGGGGGGGGAATATATGAGCAGTTCTTC
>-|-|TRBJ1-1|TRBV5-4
CASSLDRRVNTEAFF
TGTGCCAGCAGCTTGGATCGGCGGGTGAACACTGAAGCTTTCTTT
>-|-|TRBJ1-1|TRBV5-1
CASRTTGNTEAFF
TGCGCCAGCAGAACTACAGGGAACACTGAAGCTTTCTTT
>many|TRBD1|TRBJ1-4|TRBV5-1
CASSLGTGVEKLFF
TGCGCCAGCAGCTTGGGGACAGGGGTTGAAAAACTGTTTTTT
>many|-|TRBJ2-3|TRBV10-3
CAISTSRGATDTQYF
TGTGCCATCAGTACTAGCAGAGGCGCCACAGATACGCAGTATTTT
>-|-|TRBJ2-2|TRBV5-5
CASSLAAGDFKGGELFF
TGTGCCAGCAGCTTGGCGGCAGGGGATTTCAAAGGCGGGGAGCTGTTTTTT
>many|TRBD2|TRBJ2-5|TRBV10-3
CAISDAGVRETQYF
TGTGCCATCAGCGACGCGGGAGTACGAGAGACCCAGTACTTC
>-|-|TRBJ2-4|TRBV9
CASSAVGTGENIQYF
TGTGCCAGCAGCGCAGTGGGGACCGGAGAAAACATTCAGTACTTC
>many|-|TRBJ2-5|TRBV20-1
CSASAGEGQETQYF
TGCAGTGCTAGTGCAGGCGAGGGGCAAGAGACCCAGTACTTC
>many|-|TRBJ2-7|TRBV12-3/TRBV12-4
CASSLARPYEQYF
TGTGCCAGCAGTTTAGCGCGTCCCTACGAGCAGTACTTC
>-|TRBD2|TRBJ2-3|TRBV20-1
CSAIEAGWPGTDTQYF
TGCAGTGCTATTGAAGCGGGGTGGCCCGGCACAGATACGCAGTATTTT
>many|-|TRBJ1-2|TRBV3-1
CASSQAGGPNYGYTF
TGTGCCAGCAGCCAAGCGGGAGGGCCTAACTATGGCTACACCTTC
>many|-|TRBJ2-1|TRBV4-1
CASSPRGLAAGREQFF
TGCGCCAGCAGCCCTCGGGGGCTAGCGGCAGGCAGGGAGCAGTTCTTC
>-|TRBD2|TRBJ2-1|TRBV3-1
CASSSRTSGSFSYNEQFF
TGTGCCAGCAGCTCACGGACTAGCGGGTCCTTCTCCTACAATGAGCAGTTCTTC
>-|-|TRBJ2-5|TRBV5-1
CASSLVPGQKTQYF
TGCGCCAGCAGCTTGGTTCCGGGACAAAAGACCCAGTACTTT
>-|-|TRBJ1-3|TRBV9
CASSVEDRGNTIYF
TGTGCCAGCAGCGTAGAGGACCGTGGTAACACCATATATTTT
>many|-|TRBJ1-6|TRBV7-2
CASSFGVPLNSPLHF
TGTGCCAGCAGCTTCGGCGTACCCCTTAATTCACCCCTCCACTTT
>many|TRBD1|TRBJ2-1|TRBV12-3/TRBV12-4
CASSPLGTGLREQFF
TGTGCCAGCAGTCCACTAGGGACAGGACTTCGGGAGCAGTTCTTC
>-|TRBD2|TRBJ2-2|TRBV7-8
CASSPRLARANTGELFF
TGTGCCAGCAGCCCGAGACTAGCGCGCGCGAACACCGGGGAGCTGTTTTTT
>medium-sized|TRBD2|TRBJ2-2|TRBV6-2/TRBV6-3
CASSLGLAGFTGELFF
TGTGCCAGCAGCCTCGGACTAGCGGGCTTCACCGGGGAGCTGTTTTTT
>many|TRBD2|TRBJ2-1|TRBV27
CASSLFLAGGPNEQFF
TGTGCCAGCAGTTTATTCTTAGCGGGAGGGCCCAATGAGCAGTTCTTC
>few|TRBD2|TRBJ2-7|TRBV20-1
CSAQRPGLAGVGQYF
TGCAGTGCTCAACGTCCGGGACTAGCGGGAGTTGGGCAGTACTTC
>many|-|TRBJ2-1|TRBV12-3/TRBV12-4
CASSFWGRINEQFF
TGTGCCAGCAGTTTTTGGGGGAGAATTAATGAGCAGTTCTTC
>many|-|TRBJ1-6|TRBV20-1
CSARLTGMSDNSPLHF
TGCAGTGCTAGACTTACAGGGATGTCGGATAATTCACCCCTCCACTTT
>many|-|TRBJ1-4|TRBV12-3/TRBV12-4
CASSLTGGGDEKLFF
TGTGCCAGCAGTTTAACTGGCGGTGGAGATGAAAAACTGTTTTTT
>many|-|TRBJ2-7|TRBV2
CASSEPGSYEQYF
TGTGCCAGCAGTGAACCGGGGTCCTACGAGCAGTACTTC
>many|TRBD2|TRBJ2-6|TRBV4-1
CASSQEGLAGAAGANVLTF
TGCGCCAGCAGCCAAGAGGGACTAGCGGGAGCCGCCGGGGCCAACGTCCTGACTTTC
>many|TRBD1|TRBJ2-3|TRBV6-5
CASRRAGTVSTDTQYF
TGTGCCAGCAGACGCGCCGGGACAGTCTCAACAGATACGCAGTATTTT
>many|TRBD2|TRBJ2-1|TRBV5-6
CASSLGLAGGNEQFF
TGTGCCAGCAGCTTAGGGCTAGCGGGAGGTAATGAGCAGTTCTTC
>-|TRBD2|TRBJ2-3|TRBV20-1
CSARDFPTDRRREDTQYF
TGCAGTGCTAGAGATTTTCCGACCGACAGACGGCGGGAGGATACGCAGTATTTT
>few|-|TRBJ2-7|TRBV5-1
CASSDVGEQYF
TGCGCCAGCAGTGACGTTGGCGAGCAGTACTTC
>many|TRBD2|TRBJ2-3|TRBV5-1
CASSPGGDTQYF
TGCGCCAGCAGCCCGGGAGGAGATACGCAGTATTTT
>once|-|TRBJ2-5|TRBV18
CASSPARETQYF
TGTGCCAGCTCACCCGCCCGAGAGACCCAGTACTTC
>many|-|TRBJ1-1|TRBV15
CATSRDATRWAEAFF
TGTGCCACCAGCAGAGACGCGACACGGTGGGCTGAAGCTTTCTTT
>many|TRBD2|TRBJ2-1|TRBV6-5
CASSPLRSGRRDEQFF
TGTGCCAGCAGCCCTCTTAGAAGCGGGAGACGGGATGAGCAGTTCTTC
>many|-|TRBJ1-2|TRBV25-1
CASSDRGRGIGYTF
TGTGCCAGCAGTGATCGGGGGAGGGGGATTGGCTACACCTTC
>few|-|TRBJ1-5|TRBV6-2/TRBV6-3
CASSYSLRGDQPQHF
TGTGCCAGCAGTTACTCTCTCAGGGGCGATCAGCCCCAGCATTTT
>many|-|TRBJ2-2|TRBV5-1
CASKNRTNTGELFF
TGCGCCAGCAAGAACAGGACGAACACCGGGGAGCTGTTTTTT
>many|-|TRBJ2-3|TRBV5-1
CASSFDRQVTDTQYF
TGCGCCAGCAGCTTTGACAGGCAAGTCACAGATACGCAGTATTTT
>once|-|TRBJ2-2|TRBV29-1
CSVVGGRNTGELFF
TGCAGCGTTGTTGGGGGCAGGAACACCGGGGAGCTGTTTTTT
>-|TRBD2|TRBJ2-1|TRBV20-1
CSARPGSGGAGEQFF
TGCAGTGCTAGACCCGGGAGCGGGGGGGCCGGTGAGCAGTTCTTC
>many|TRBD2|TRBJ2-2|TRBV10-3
CAISRGTGLGSGELFF
TGTGCCATCAGTCGAGGAACAGGACTAGGGTCCGGGGAGCTGTTTTTT
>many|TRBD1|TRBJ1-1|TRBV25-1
CASSERPPSRGVNTEAFF
TGTGCCAGCAGTGAACGCCCCCCCAGCAGGGGGGTGAACACTGAAGCTTTCTTT
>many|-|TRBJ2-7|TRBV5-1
CASLDRGEQYF
TGCGCCAGCTTGGACCGAGGAGAGCAGTACTTC
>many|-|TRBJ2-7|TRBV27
CTSSWTAEGEQYF
TGCACCAGCAGCTGGACAGCCGAGGGCGAGCAGTACTTC
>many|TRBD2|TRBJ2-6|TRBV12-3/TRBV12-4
CASAPGTSGRGANVLTF
TGTGCCAGCGCCCCCGGGACTAGCGGGAGGGGGGCCAACGTCCTGACTTTC
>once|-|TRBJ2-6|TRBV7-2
CASSLGNSDILTF
TGTGCCAGCAGCTTAGGGAATTCCGACATCCTGACTTTC
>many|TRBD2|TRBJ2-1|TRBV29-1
CSVEDRPSGRYNEQFF
TGCAGCGTTGAAGATCGGCCGAGCGGGAGGTACAATGAGCAGTTCTTC
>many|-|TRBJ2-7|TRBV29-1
CSVEKGGTSGEQYF
TGCAGCGTTGAAAAAGGCGGGACCTCGGGCGAGCAGTACTTC
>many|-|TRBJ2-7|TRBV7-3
CASSLGDEQYF
TGTGCCAGCAGCCTAGGGGACGAGCAGTACTTC
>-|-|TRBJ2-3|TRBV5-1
CASSLVGADTQYF
TGCGCCAGCAGCTTGGTGGGAGCAGATACGCAGTATTTT
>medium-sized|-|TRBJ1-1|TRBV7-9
CASSPLGGGTEAFF
TGTGCCAGCAGCCCTCTTGGGGGGGGGACTGAAGCTTTCTTT
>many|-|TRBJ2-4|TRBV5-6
CASSLSGVNIQYF
TGTGCCAGCAGCTTGTCCGGGGTAAACATTCAGTACTTC
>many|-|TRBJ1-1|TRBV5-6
CASSPGGYLEAFF
TGTGCCAGCAGCCCGGGGGGATATCTTGAAGCTTTCTTT
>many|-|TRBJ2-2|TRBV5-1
CASSLQAVTGELFF
TGCGCCAGCAGCTTGCAGGCAGTCACCGGGGAGCTGTTTTTT
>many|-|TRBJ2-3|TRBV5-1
CASSLGGVPGDPDTQYF
TGCGCCAGCAGCTTGGGGGGCGTCCCGGGGGACCCAGATACGCAGTATTTT
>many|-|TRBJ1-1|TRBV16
CASSQLGVANTEAFF
TGTGCCAGCAGCCAACTGGGGGTGGCGAACACTGAAGCTTTCTTT